Sequencing of this T cell receptor (beta chain) was carried out in a study of control samples from healthy donors and cancer patients. TCRdb's table, derived via immunoSEQ multiplex PCR, lists solely in-frame clones and lacks some. The data contain 85,000 to 95,000 clones, roughly nine tenths of them singletons. The CDR3 is 14 amino acids. V was clipped by 7 bases and J by 1 base, with 14 bases between them. The germline CDR1 and CDR2 sequences are SGHKS and YYEKEE (reference sequence). The genes are TRBV5-5 and TRBJ1-1, with no clear D. Sequenced material: blood. This receptor was identified in a woman aged 25 to 39 in good health. For the CDR3, the DNA is TGTGCCAGCCGCGGCTGGGCTAGGAACACTGAAGCTTTCTTT. This gives the protein CASRGWARNTEAFF.